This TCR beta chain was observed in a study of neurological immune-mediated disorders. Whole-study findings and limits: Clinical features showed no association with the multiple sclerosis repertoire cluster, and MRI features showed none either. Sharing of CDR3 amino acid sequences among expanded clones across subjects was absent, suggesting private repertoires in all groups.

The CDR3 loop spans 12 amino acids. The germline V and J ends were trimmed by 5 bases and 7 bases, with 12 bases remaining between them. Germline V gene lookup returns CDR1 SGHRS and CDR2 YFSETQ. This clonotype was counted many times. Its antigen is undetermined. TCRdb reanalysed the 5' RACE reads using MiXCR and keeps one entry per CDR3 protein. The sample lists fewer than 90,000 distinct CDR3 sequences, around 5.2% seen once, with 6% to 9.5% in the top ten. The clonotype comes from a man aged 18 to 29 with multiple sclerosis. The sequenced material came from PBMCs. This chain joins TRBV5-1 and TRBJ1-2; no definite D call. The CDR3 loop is CASSSLNGGYTF. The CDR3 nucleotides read TGCGCCAGCAGTTCGCTTAACGGTGGCTACACCTTC.